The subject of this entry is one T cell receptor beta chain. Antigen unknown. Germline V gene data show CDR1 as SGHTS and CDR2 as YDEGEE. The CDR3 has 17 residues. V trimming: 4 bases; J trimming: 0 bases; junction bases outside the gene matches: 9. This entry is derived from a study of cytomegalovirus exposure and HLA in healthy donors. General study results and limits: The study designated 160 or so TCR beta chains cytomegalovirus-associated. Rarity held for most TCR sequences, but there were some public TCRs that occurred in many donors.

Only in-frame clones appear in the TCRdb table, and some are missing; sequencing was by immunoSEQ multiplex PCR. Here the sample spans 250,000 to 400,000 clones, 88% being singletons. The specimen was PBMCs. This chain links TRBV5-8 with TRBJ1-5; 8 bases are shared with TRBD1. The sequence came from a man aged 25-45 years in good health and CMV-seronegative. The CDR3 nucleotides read TGTGCCAGCAGCCAGGGACAGGTGATGAATAGCAATCAGCCCCAGCATTTT. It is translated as CASSQGQVMNSNQPQHF.